The 27 T cell receptor beta chains given below trace back to one sample, sequenced in a study of blood T cell dynamics during melanoma immunotherapy. Data came from immunoSEQ multiplex PCR; TCRdb stores just in-frame clones and leaves some out. This sample carries approximately 29,000 clones, approximately 80% of them seen once, and the ten largest clones take about 9.3%. Described time point: week 3, after first cycle of checkpoint inhibitor. Material: blood, obtained from a patient treated with checkpoint blockade. These TCRs come from a human donor with melanoma.

This clone was seen once. The CDR3 DNA follows: TGTGCCAGCACGGATTTCCAAGGGCAGCCCCAGCATTTT. Its protein product is CASTDFQGQPQHF. This chain uses TRBV6-5 with TRBJ1-5, with D unresolved. V lost 7 bases to trimming and J lost 7 bases, with 14 bases between them. Germline CDR1 and CDR2: MNHEY and SVGAGI. The CDR3 extends over 13 amino acids.

This chain links TRBV9 with TRBJ1-2; TRBD1 agrees at 8 bases. CDR1 SGDLS and CDR2 YYNGEE come from the germline V gene. CDR3 size: 16 residues. The trim removed 3 bases at V and 7 bases at J, leaving 14 bases unmatched. The chain's CDR3 is CASSDGPGDRRSGYTF. In DNA form, the CDR3 reads TGTGCCAGCAGCGACGGCCCAGGGGACAGGCGCTCTGGCTACACCTTC.

Turning to this clone: The DNA is omitted, as the CDR3 cannot be located on it reliably, and the CDR3 follows TCRdb's listing. CDR3 amino acids: CASSYSTSGNNSPLHF. The rearrangement joins TRBV6-5 to TRBJ1-6. The germline V gene encodes CDR1 MNHEY and CDR2 SVGAGI. The CDR3 is 16 amino acids in total, end residues counted.

The chain links TRBV20-1 to TRBJ2-5; D call uncertain. The CDR3 length is 11 residues. Germline lookup yields CDR1 DFQATT and CDR2 SNEGSKA (reference sequence). Between the trimmed V and J ends, which lost 2 bases and 5 bases, there was a span of 6 bases. The CDR3 spells CSARSPETQYF. CDR3 nucleotides: TGCAGTGCTAGATCCCCCGAGACCCAGTACTTC.

CDR3 protein: CASSPRGGEADTQYF. CDR3 nucleotides: TGTGCCAGCAGTCCCCGGGGGGGAGAGGCAGATACGCAGTATTTT. The rearrangement uses TRBV6-4 and TRBJ2-3; TRBD2 matches at 8 bases. Germline lookup yields CDR1 MRHNA and CDR2 SNTAGT. V trimming: 5 bases; J trimming: 4 bases; junction bases outside the gene matches: 8. The CDR3 has 15 amino acids.

Written as DNA, the CDR3 is TGTGCCAGCAGCCAGACAGGGTCCAATCAGCCCCAGCATTTT. Its protein product is CASSQTGSNQPQHF. V gene TRBV6-5 combines with J gene TRBJ1-5; 7 nucleotides match TRBD1. Per germline, CDR1 MNHEY and CDR2 SVGAGI. This CDR3 comprises 14 residues. Trimming at V came to 6 bases and at J to 3 bases, leaving 5 bases not matched to a gene.

V is TRBV5-1 and J is TRBJ2-1; D is perhaps TRBD1 (6 bases). Trimming pared 4 bases from V and 14 bases from J, leaving 19 bases between. CDR3 length equals 13 residues. Germline CDR1 reads SGHRS; CDR2 reads YFSETQ. The CDR3 DNA reads TGCGCCAGCAGCCTAGACAGGCAGGTCGCCAAGTTCTTC. The encoded protein is CASSLDRQVAKFF.

This chain uses TRBV5-1 with TRBJ2-2; D not certain. CDR1 is SGHRS and CDR2 is YFSETQ in the germline V gene. CDR3 length equals 14 residues. Trimming took 0 bases from V and 5 from J, leaving 8 bases between them. The CDR3 nucleotides are TGCGCCAGCAGCTTGGCCGTTGGGACCGGGGAGCTGTTTTTT. Residues: CASSLAVGTGELFF.

The chain employs TRBV21-1 and TRBJ2-7; TRBD2, the table's D call, lacks a check against the DNA. TRBV21-1 is listed as a pseudogene. The CDR3 consists of 16 residues. The CDR3 DNA follows: TGTGCCAGCAGCATAACGACTAGCGGGAGGATCTACGAGCAGTACTTC. This encodes CASSITTSGRIYEQYF.

In DNA form, the CDR3 reads TGTGCCATCAGTGCGGGCGCGAACACCGGGGAGCTGTTTTTT. It specifies CAISAGANTGELFF. This chain links TRBV10-3 with TRBJ2-2; D is undetermined. V shed 4 bases and J shed 0 bases, with 6 bases lying between them. This CDR3 is built from 14 residues. Germline-derived CDR1 and CDR2 are ENHRY and SYGVKD.

V is TRBV5-5 and J is TRBJ2-3; no reliable D call. The CDR3 contains 13 residues. The V end was cut by 2 bases, the J end by 4 bases, with 8 bases between. The germline CDR1 and CDR2 sequences are SGHKS and YYEKEE (reference sequence). The CDR3 nucleotides are TGTGCCAGCAGCTTCGGCCCGCCAGATACGCAGTATTTT. Its translation: CASSFGPPDTQYF.

The gene calls are TRBV21-1 and TRBJ1-2. TRBV21-1 is tagged as a pseudogene. The CDR3 has 17 residues. The CDR3 loop is CASSKAGQGPPRRGYTF. The CDR3 coding sequence is TGTGCCAGCAGCAAAGCGGGGCAGGGCCCTCCCCGGAGGGGCTACACCTTC.

This clone showed up just a few times. This chain links TRBV5-6 with TRBJ1-6, with a weak D call TRBD1 (5 bases). V lost 1 base to trimming and J lost 9 bases, with 11 bases between them. Germline V CDR1 and CDR2: SGHDT, YYEEEE. This CDR3 spans 14 amino acids. This chain's CDR3 is CASSLRGTGSPLHF. The CDR3 coding sequence is TGTGCCAGCAGCTTGAGGGGAACGGGTTCACCCCTCCACTTT.

As for this clone: One junction end does not reproduce the germline sequence, and a read error may be involved. The chain has TRBV2 and TRBJ2-1, with TRBD2 matching over 7 bases. Germline-derived CDR1 and CDR2 are SNHLY and FYNNEI. This CDR3 has 12 residues. The CDR3: CASGGDDNGQFF. CDR3 sequence (DNA): TGTGCCAGCGGGGGGGACGACAATGGGCAGTTCTTC.

This clone has just one count. This CDR3 is CASTVGRATEAFF. CDR3 nucleotide sequence: TGTGCCAGCACGGTGGGCCGCGCCACTGAAGCTTTCTTT. This chain links TRBV6-1 with TRBJ1-1; no clear D gene. Germline loops: CDR1 MNHNS, CDR2 SASEGT. V shed 7 bases and J shed 4 bases, with 13 bases lying between them. This CDR3 region has 13 residues.

The chain couples TRBV4-1 to TRBJ1-2, with 7 bases matching TRBD1. Germline CDR1 MGHRA, CDR2 YSYEKL. The CDR3 runs to 14 residues. J was trimmed by 7 bases and V by 0 bases; bases with no gene match: 5. CDR3 region: CASSQDSQGIGYTF. CDR3 DNA sequence: TGCGCCAGCAGCCAAGATTCACAGGGGATTGGCTACACCTTC.

This sequence joins TRBV30 and TRBJ1-4; possible D gene TRBD1, 5 bases. Germline V lookup: CDR1 GTSNPN, CDR2 SVGIG (reference sequence). The V gene lost 3 bases and the J gene lost 8 bases, with 10 bases spanning the gap. This CDR3 spans 12 amino acids. CDR3 nucleotide sequence: TGTGCCTGGAGGGGGGGAAGCGAAAAACTGTTTTTT. Residues: CAWRGGSEKLFF.

The chain employs TRBV5-1 and TRBJ2-3, with D perhaps assigned TRBD1 or TRBD2 (5 bases each). Germline CDR1 SGHRS, CDR2 YFSETQ. The CDR3 is made up of 15 amino acids. Trimming stripped 1 base from V and 4 bases from J, with 13 bases between. CDR3 nucleotides: TGCGCCAGCAGCTTGCTGGGGGATGTTTCAGATACGCAGTATTTT. It specifies CASSLLGDVSDTQYF. Drawing the rest from reference TRBV5-1 and TRBJ2-3, the complete variable domain is KAGVTQTPRYLIKTRGQQVTLSCSPISGHRSVSWYQQTPGQGLQFLFEYFSETQRNKGNFPGRFSGRQFSNSRSEMNVSTLELGDSALYLCASSLLGDVSDTQYFGPGTRLTVL.

This clone was counted a single time. This chain joins TRBV7-8 and TRBJ2-2, with 10 bases aligning to TRBD2. From germline, CDR1 is SGHVS and CDR2 FQNEAQ. The CDR3 extends over 19 amino acids. With 5 bases clipped from V and 1 base from J, the junction kept 13 bases outside the gene matches. CDR3 bases: TGTGCCAGCAGCCAGTCTAGCGGGGGACTAACGTTGAACACCGGGGAGCTGTTTTTT. Translated: CASSQSSGGLTLNTGELFF.

The chain carries TRBV7-2 and TRBJ2-1; 8 bases map to TRBD2. The germline V gene has CDR1 SGHTA and CDR2 FQGNSA. Trimming cost V 5 bases and J 2 bases; bases outside gene matches: 5. This CDR3 comprises 15 residues. CDR3 nucleotides: TGTGCCAGCAGCAGAGCCGGGGGGGCCTACAATGAGCAGTTCTTC. This codes for CASSRAGGAYNEQFF. Drawing the rest from reference TRBV7-2 and TRBJ2-1, the complete variable domain is GAGVSQSPSNKVTEKGKDVELRCDPISGHTALYWYRQSLGQGLEFLIYFQGNSAPDKSGLPSDRFSAERTGGSVSTLTIQRTQQEDSAVYLCASSRAGGAYNEQFFGPGTRLTVL.

The chain is built from TRBV7-2 and TRBJ2-7; possible D gene TRBD1, 5 bases. Deletions cut 4 bases from V and 5 bases from J, with 12 bases between. The CDR3 runs to 13 residues. Germline V gives CDR1 SGHTA, CDR2 FQGNSA. This CDR3 is CASSSRWGNEQYF. DNA of the CDR3: TGTGCCAGCAGCTCCCGATGGGGCAACGAGCAGTACTTC. The full variable domain, with the rest looked up from reference TRBV7-2 and TRBJ2-7, is GAGVSQSPSNKVTEKGKDVELRCDPISGHTALYWYRQSLGQGLEFLIYFQGNSAPDKSGLPSDRFSAERTGGSVSTLTIQRTQQEDSAVYLCASSSRWGNEQYFGPGTRLTVT.

The rearrangement uses TRBV7-2 and TRBJ1-6, with D uncertain. CDR1 SGHTA and CDR2 FQGNSA come from the germline V gene. The CDR3 totals 15 residues. Trimming took off 1 base at V and 7 bases at J, with 11 bases between the two ends. CDR3 coding DNA: TGTGCCAGCAGCTTAGGTCCCATACGGAATTCACCCCTCCACTTT. The encoded protein is CASSLGPIRNSPLHF.

This clone has only a few counts. The gene calls are TRBV29-1 and TRBJ2-2; D is possibly TRBD2 (5 bases). In germline, CDR1 is SQVTM, CDR2 ANQGSEA. V shed 7 bases and J shed 3 bases, with 15 bases lying between them. The CDR3 spans 14 residues. The CDR3 sequence is CSAGSMADTGELFF. The CDR3 DNA follows: TGCAGCGCGGGGTCAATGGCGGACACCGGGGAGCTGTTTTTT.

V gene TRBV5-1 combines with J gene TRBJ2-5; no reliable D call. The V and J ends lost 1 base and 1 base respectively, with 8 bases between them. Germline CDR1 and CDR2: SGHRS and YFSETQ. The CDR3 length is 14 residues. The CDR3 is CASSLNNPQETQYF. The CDR3, as DNA: TGCGCCAGCAGCTTGAACAACCCCCAAGAGACCCAGTACTTC.

The chain links TRBV7-8 to TRBJ1-2; TRBD1 might be the D (5 bases). The CDR3 is 14 amino acids. The ends were cut back, 1 base at V and 4 bases at J, with 10 bases in the middle. Germline V lookup: CDR1 SGHVS, CDR2 FQNEAQ. CDR3 DNA: TGTGCCAGCAGCTTAGGAATAGGGGTCTATGGCTACACCTTC. It encodes CASSLGIGVYGYTF.

The rearrangement uses TRBV2 and TRBJ2-3; the match to TRBD1 covers 8 bases. This CDR3 is built from 13 residues. Germline values: CDR1 SNHLY, CDR2 FYNNEI. J lost 5 bases, V lost 10 bases, and 8 bases had no gene match. The CDR3 reads CAIQGAQKDTQYF. The CDR3 DNA reads as TGTGCCATCCAGGGGGCGCAGAAAGATACGCAGTATTTT.

The CDR3 sequence is CASSPRTGKNTEAFF. DNA of the CDR3: TGTGCCAGCAGTCCAAGGACAGGGAAGAACACTGAAGCTTTCTTT. The rearrangement joins TRBV6-5 to TRBJ1-1; 8 positions match TRBD1. Germline V gene lookup returns CDR1 MNHEY and CDR2 SVGAGI. The CDR3 totals 15 residues. Trimming removed 5 bases from V and 1 base from J; junction bases left unmatched: 6.